This entry lists 26 T cell receptor beta chains sequenced from one sample in a study of cytomegalovirus exposure and HLA in healthy donors. Researchers ran the PCR with 60 Vbeta and 13 Jbeta primers. TCRdb keeps only in-frame clones here, not all; method: immunoSEQ multiplex PCR. The data contain 210,000 or so clones, 75% to 90% of them singletons. Sequencing used PBMCs. The receptors derive from a man under 40 in good health and CMV-seronegative.

This clone has just one count. The rearrangement uses TRBV6-1 and TRBJ2-5, with D maybe TRBD2 (5 bases). The DNA end lines up better with TRBJ2-7; the J call may be wrong. The CDR3 loop spans 14 amino acids. Per germline, CDR1 MNHNS and CDR2 SASEGT. The CDR3 sequence is CASSEILMRVEQYF. Here the CDR3 DNA reads TGTGCCAGCAGTGAAATCTTAATGAGGGTCGAGCAGTACTTC.

V is TRBV15 and J is TRBJ2-7, with D possibly being TRBD2 (5 bases). V gave up 4 bases and J gave up 1 base, with 14 bases separating them. The CDR3 contains 15 residues. In germline, CDR1 is LNHNV, CDR2 YYDKDF (reference sequence). The CDR3 protein is CATSTISGKSYEQYF. The CDR3 coding sequence is TGTGCCACCAGCACAATAAGCGGAAAATCCTACGAGCAGTACTTC.

The chain employs TRBV7-9 and TRBJ1-4, with a tentative D call TRBD1 (5 bases). Trimming stripped 2 bases from V and 5 bases from J, with 18 bases between. The CDR3 covers 17 residues. Germline V gene data show CDR1 as SEHNR and CDR2 as FQNEAQ (reference sequence). CDR3 nucleotides: TGTGCCAGCAGCTTATTAGGTATCACAGGAAGAAATGAAAAACTGTTTTTT. Protein sequence: CASSLLGITGRNEKLFF.

This chain connects TRBV18 to TRBJ1-1, with D unclear. Per germline, CDR1 KGHSH and CDR2 LQKENI. CDR3 length equals 13 residues. The V end was cut by 4 bases, the J end by 4 bases, with 10 bases between. CDR3 bases: TGTGCCAGCTCACACGGGAGAGGCACTGAAGCTTTCTTT. It translates to CASSHGRGTEAFF.

V and J are TRBV6-1 and TRBJ2-3; D is perhaps TRBD1 (6 bases). This CDR3 has 13 amino acids. The V gene lost 2 bases and the J gene lost 4 bases, with 7 bases spanning the gap. Germline V gene data show CDR1 as MNHNS and CDR2 as SASEGT. The CDR3, as DNA: TGTGCCAGCAGTGAATCAGGGGCAGATACGCAGTATTTT. This sequence encodes CASSESGADTQYF.

J is TRBJ2-7 and V is TRBV28, with TRBD2 matching over 8 bases. Germline V gene data show CDR1 as MDHEN and CDR2 as SYDVKM. The CDR3 covers 14 residues. The V and J ends lost 3 bases and 7 bases, in that order; junction bases with no gene match: 8. CDR3 nucleotide sequence: TGTGCCAGCAGTTTTTTCAGCGGGAGAGGGGAGCAGTACTTC. Translating it yields CASSFFSGRGEQYF.

In DNA, the CDR3 is TGCGCCAGCAGTGGTCCTGGAGCCTACGGCTACACCTTC. Its protein is CASSGPGAYGYTF. The chain employs TRBV10-1 and TRBJ1-2; unclear D gene. CDR1 and CDR2 (germline): WNHNN, SYGVQD (reference sequence). The CDR3 totals 13 residues. V lost 4 bases and J 8 bases, leaving 14 bases between the germline ends.

The V and J genes are TRBV28 and TRBJ1-4, with 8 bases that match TRBD1. Germline V gene data show CDR1 as MDHEN and CDR2 as SYDVKM. CDR3 size: 14 residues. Germline trimming cut 7 bases from V and 7 bases from J; bases unmatched to any gene: 8. CDR3: CASKAGTGGEKLFF. The DNA of the CDR3 is TGTGCCAGCAAAGCGGGGACAGGTGGTGAAAAACTGTTTTTT.

The chain recombines TRBV5-4 with TRBJ2-2; possibly TRBD1 for D (6 bases). V lost 1 base and J 3 bases, leaving 10 bases between the germline ends. CDR1 is SGHNT and CDR2 is YYREEE in the germline V gene (reference sequence). This CDR3 has 15 amino acids. CDR3: CASSLQGLYTGELFF. The CDR3 DNA reads as TGTGCCAGCAGCTTGCAGGGGCTGTACACCGGGGAGCTGTTTTTT.

The table lists this clone with a few counts. The rearrangement uses TRBV29-1 and TRBJ2-7; a weak D match, TRBD2 (6 bases). V was cut by 6 bases and J by 2 bases, with 17 bases left in between. The CDR3 covers 14 residues. In germline, CDR1 is SQVTM, CDR2 ANQGSEA. The DNA of the CDR3 is TGCAGCGTGGCACGCGGGACGGGAACCTACGAGCAGTACTTC. It is translated as CSVARGTGTYEQYF.

This chain connects TRBV7-2 to TRBJ2-7; tentative D call: TRBD1 (6 bases). The CDR3 is 14 amino acids. Trimming took off 4 bases at V and 1 base at J, with 11 bases between the two ends. Germline V gene data show CDR1 as SGHTA and CDR2 as FQGNSA. CDR3 nucleotides: TGTGCCAGCAGCTCCCGGGACACGTCCTACGAGCAGTACTTC. The encoded protein is CASSSRDTSYEQYF.

The chain combines TRBV27 with TRBJ1-2, with 7 nucleotides matching TRBD1. Per germline, CDR1 MNHEY and CDR2 SMNVEV (reference sequence). Trimming at V came to 5 bases and at J to 2 bases, leaving 2 bases not matched to a gene. The CDR3 covers 13 residues. Here the CDR3 DNA reads TGTGCCAGCAGTGAGGACAGGAACTATGGCTACACCTTC. Translation: CASSEDRNYGYTF.

V is TRBV11-2 and J is TRBJ2-7, with TRBD2 identical over 14 bases. In germline, CDR1 is SGHAT, CDR2 FQNNGV. V trimming: 5 bases; J trimming: 2 bases; junction bases outside the gene matches: 8. The CDR3 has 17 residues. The CDR3 spells CASSPRLAGGFTYEQYF. DNA for the CDR3: TGTGCCAGCAGCCCTCGACTAGCGGGGGGGTTCACCTACGAGCAGTACTTC.

The V and J genes are TRBV4-2 and TRBJ1-2, with 8 bases lining up with TRBD1. V lost 1 base and J lost 1; bases outside the gene matches: 2. In germline, CDR1 is LGHNA, CDR2 YNFKEQ. The CDR3 is 15 amino acids. The CDR3 here is CASSQATGVNYGYTF. CDR3 coding DNA: TGTGCCAGCAGCCAAGCGACAGGGGTTAACTATGGCTACACCTTC.

The chain has TRBV29-1 and TRBJ1-1; D may be TRBD1 (6 bases). Trimming cost V 4 bases and J 0 bases, with 9 bases left between them. This CDR3 spans 13 amino acids. Germline assignment: CDR1 SQVTM and CDR2 ANQGSEA. CDR3 region: CSVAQGMNTEAFF. The CDR3 DNA follows: TGCAGCGTTGCTCAGGGGATGAACACTGAAGCTTTCTTT. Supplemented by reference TRBV29-1 and TRBJ1-1, the full variable domain reads SAVISQKPSRDICQRGTSLTIQCQVDSQVTMMFWYRQQPGQSLTLIATANQGSEATYESGFVIDKFPISRPNLTFSTLTVSNMSPEDSSIYLCSVAQGMNTEAFFGQGTRLTVV.

The V gene is TRBV5-6, the J gene TRBJ2-2; 8 bases map to TRBD2. The V gene's germline CDR1 is SGHDT and CDR2 YYEEEE. V shed 2 bases, J shed 7 bases, and the junction held 7 bases outside the gene matches. CDR3 length: 15 amino acids. In nucleotides, the CDR3 is TGTGCCAGCAGCTTTTTAGCGGGGCGTGGCGGGGAGCTGTTTTTT. Translation gives CASSFLAGRGGELFF.

This chain links TRBV4-2 with TRBJ2-2; 9 bases agree with TRBD2. There are 16 residues in the CDR3. Germline trimming cut 4 bases from V and 6 bases from J; bases unmatched to any gene: 9. The V gene's germline CDR1 is LGHNA and CDR2 YNFKEQ. The CDR3 nucleotides are TGTGCCAGCAGCCTCCGAGGGACTAGCTTTCCCGGGGAGCTGTTTTTT. It codes for CASSLRGTSFPGELFF.

This chain joins TRBV2 and TRBJ1-5; D perhaps matches TRBD1 (6 bases). This CDR3 contains 15 residues. Germline V lookup: CDR1 SNHLY, CDR2 FYNNEI. V lost 2 bases and J 4 bases, leaving 12 bases between the germline ends. CDR3 in DNA: TGTGCCAGCAGTGAAACAGGGAATCATAATCAGCCCCAGCATTTT. This gives the protein CASSETGNHNQPQHF.

The V and J genes are TRBV2 and TRBJ2-7; a possible D gene is TRBD1 (6 bases). V lost 6 bases and J 3 bases, leaving 12 bases between the germline ends. The CDR3 totals 13 residues. CDR1 is SNHLY and CDR2 is FYNNEI in the germline V gene. This chain's CDR3 is CASRATGFYEQYF. The CDR3 nucleotides read TGTGCCAGCAGGGCGACAGGTTTCTACGAGCAGTACTTC.

V and J are TRBV19 and TRBJ2-2, with TRBD2 as a possible D gene (6 bases). This CDR3 has 18 amino acids. Germline V gives CDR1 LNHDA, CDR2 SQIVND (reference sequence). Trimming stripped 5 bases from V and 2 bases from J, with 21 bases between. The CDR3 nucleotides are TGTGCCAGTAGTGCTTCCACTAGCCCCATCTTAAACACCGGGGAGCTGTTTTTT. The encoded protein is CASSASTSPILNTGELFF.

This chain joins TRBV4-1 and TRBJ1-6; possibly TRBD1 for D (6 bases). The CDR3 has 18 amino acids. Trimming removed 0 bases at V and 8 bases at J, with 20 bases between. Germline lookup yields CDR1 MGHRA and CDR2 YSYEKL. The CDR3 DNA sequence: TGCGCCAGCAGCCAAGATTGGCAGGGGATGGGCATGGATTCACCCCTCCACTTT. The encoded protein is CASSQDWQGMGMDSPLHF.

The gene calls are TRBV29-1 and TRBJ2-7; D is possibly TRBD2 (5 bases). The germline V gene encodes CDR1 SQVTM and CDR2 ANQGSEA. V dropped 7 bases and J dropped 6 bases, with 19 bases sitting between them. This CDR3 is built from 13 residues. CDR3 coding DNA: TGCAGCGCCCAATTCGGTCGAGGGCTCGAGCAGTACTTC. Translated, it gives CSAQFGRGLEQYF.

The CDR3 sequence: CASSLGTGSYEQYF. DNA for the CDR3: TGTGCCAGCAGCTTAGGAACGGGAAGCTACGAGCAGTACTTC. The V call is TRBV9, the J call TRBJ2-7, with a weak D call TRBD2 (5 bases). Germline CDR1 SGDLS, CDR2 YYNGEE. Trimming stripped 4 bases from V and 3 bases from J, with 14 bases between. The CDR3 consists of 14 residues. Looking up the rest from reference TRBV9 and TRBJ2-7 gives the full variable domain: DSGVTQTPKHLITATGQRVTLRCSPRSGDLSVYWYQQSLDQGLQFLIQYYNGEERAKGNILERFSAQQFPDLHSELNLSSLELGDSALYFCASSLGTGSYEQYFGPGTRLTVT.

The chain joins TRBV6-5 to TRBJ1-1; 8 bases align to TRBD1. V shed 8 bases and J 0 bases; nucleotides not matched to a gene: 8. Germline assignment: CDR1 MNHEY and CDR2 SVGAGI. CDR3 length: 15 amino acids. The CDR3 DNA reads TGTGCCAGCGGTCAAGGACAGGGAATGAACACTGAAGCTTTCTTT. Translation: CASGQGQGMNTEAFF.

This rearrangement joins TRBV6-5 to TRBJ1-2, with TRBD1 matching over 7 bases. Unmatched junction bases numbered 5, after V lost 5 bases and J lost 8 bases. The CDR3 runs to 12 residues. Germline values: CDR1 MNHEY, CDR2 SVGAGI. The CDR3 spells CASSRTGEGYTF. The DNA of the CDR3 is TGTGCCAGCAGTCGGACAGGCGAGGGCTACACCTTC.

The chain joins TRBV4-1 to TRBJ2-7; 9 bases align to TRBD1. J was trimmed by 5 bases and V by 1 base; bases with no gene match: 15. CDR1 and CDR2 (germline): MGHRA, YSYEKL. The CDR3 contains 18 residues. The CDR3 protein is CASSQVPLTGTGNDEQYF. The DNA of the CDR3 is TGCGCCAGCAGCCAAGTCCCTCTCACCGGGACAGGGAACGACGAGCAGTACTTC.